This section outlines one TCR beta chain sequence together with its context. This clonotype appeared many times. There is no known antigen for this receptor. The record has no base qualities; no much larger clone is one base away. The record originates from a study of Graves' ophthalmopathy and Graves' hyperthyroidism (dated by TCRdb to the late 2010s). General notes on the study: Hyperthyroidism was defined as stable when no progression to ophthalmopathy occurred within 18 months of follow-up. To explore V-J signatures that distinguish ophthalmopathy from hyperthyroidism, a discovery set of around 100 patients was enrolled, made up of over 40 with ophthalmopathy and under 65 with stable hyperthyroidism. The independent validation cohort included 20 or so hyperthyroidism patients plus 17 patients who later progressed from hyperthyroidism to ophthalmopathy. In five to seven hyperthyroidism patients, the T-cell repertoire of thyroid tissue was compared with the T-cell repertoire of blood. Once sampling was done, hyperthyroidism patients were given methimazole at a starting dose of 30 mg daily, while ophthalmopathy patients were given high-dose intravenous methylprednisolone. The study used signatures of the TCR beta repertoire to tell Graves' ophthalmopathy apart from Graves' hyperthyroidism and to predict which patients would progress to ophthalmopathy. In total, 135 blood samples were TCR-sequenced: fewer than 50 ophthalmopathy, roughly 77 hyperthyroidism and some 17 hyperthyroidism-to-ophthalmopathy patients.

TCR beta CDR3 regions were amplified from RNA transcripts for repertoire sequencing. A first-round RT-PCR used HTBI primers with the Qiagen OneStep RT-PCR kit, followed by a second-round multiplex PCR, size selection and purification. Libraries were sequenced on an Illumina HiSeq2000 using paired-end 100 bp reads. Turning to the authors' computational methods: SOAPnuke was used to process the reads, throwing out any read that had adapters, had uncalled bases, had a mean Phred below 15, or lacked an exact constant-primer or identifier match. COPE v1.2.5 was used to merge high-quality paired reads. Clonotypes were defined as unique nucleotide sequences and were aligned to IMGT TRB V, D and J references using MiTCR v1.1. The analysis was limited to V-J combinations with a frequency above 0.0001, which together covered 99.2% of repertoires. For each V-J combination, a TCR clonal expansion and chaos score was defined as the ratio of F50 clonal expansion to chaos observed in the TCRdist matrix. Welch's t-statistics and random forest were used to reduce the features to 13 V-J combinations, which were then used as input to a naive Bayes classifier. Thyroid-blood repertoire similarity was quantified with the Morisita-Horn index. The public reads were reanalyzed by TCRdb: fastp trimming at Q25, MiXCR alignment, in-frame beta chains only. Each CDR3 protein gets just one entry, which takes the most common genes and DNA from the rows behind it. The V and J calls follow TCRdb's processing rather than the paper's. This sample comprises about 600,000 distinct CDR3 sequences, less than 40% of them detected only once. The top ten constitute about 4% of the sample.

General conclusions and limits of the study: In validation, the model predicted ophthalmopathy progression with 55% to 71% sensitivity and approximately 75% specificity; roughly 12 predicted patients were CT-confirmed with GO in a median of approximately 6.2 months. Most expanded thyroid clonotypes with frequency above 0.001 were also detected in blood, suggesting blood repertoires may reflect the thyroid immune response. In cross-validation, the 13-signature model distinguished ophthalmopathy from stable hyperthyroidism with 85% to 90% sensitivity and roughly 81% specificity, and in the test set the corresponding values were approximately 79% and 70%. Sample size was not statistically predetermined, and group allocation was not concealed from the investigators.

Hyperthyroidism patients were newly diagnosed, with disease duration under 2 months, and aged 18 to 65 years. Patients were excluded if they had other autoimmune diseases, uncontrolled infections, pregnancy or lactation. Diagnosis relied on clinical symptoms, serum thyroxine, TRAb, thyroid ultrasound and orbital computed tomography. Total RNA was extracted with Trizol reagent and quality-checked on an Agilent 2100 Bioanalyzer. Via the germline V gene, CDR1 is WSHSY and CDR2 SAAADI. Trimming removed 2 bases from V and 1 base from J, leaving 5 bases between the germline ends. The CDR3, cysteine through phenylalanine, is 13 amino acids long. The read is trimmed to its CDR3 DNA, 39 bases read in frame from base 1.

The sequenced material came from peripheral blood or thyroid tissue (not recorded which). The TCR sequence derives from an adult man with Graves' hyperthyroidism. This chain is built from TRBV10-2 and TRBJ1-1, with the identity of the D gene unclear. At the DNA level, the sequence is TGCGCCAGCAGTGAGGCGGAGAACACTGAAGCTTTCTTT. This gives the protein CASSEAENTEAFF.